Shown below are 7 T cell receptor beta chains from a single sample sequenced in a study of blood T cell repertoires in COVID-19. Produced via immunoSEQ multiplex PCR; TCRdb's table is partial and in-frame only. The data hold under 50,000 clones, with 79% observed a single time. The sample was peripheral blood. These receptors all come from a man in his 70s with acute or convalescent COVID-19.

This chain uses TRBV6-1 with TRBJ1-5; D perhaps matches TRBD1 (6 bases). Deletions cut 1 base from V and 1 base from J, with 14 bases between. Germline V lookup: CDR1 MNHNS, CDR2 SASEGT. This CDR3 contains 17 residues. The CDR3 region is CASSEGWAGVSNQPQHF. DNA for the CDR3: TGTGCCAGCAGTGAAGGGTGGGCAGGGGTCAGCAATCAGCCCCAGCATTTT.

This rearrangement joins TRBV18 to TRBJ1-3; the D gene is possibly TRBD1 (6 bases). This CDR3 is built from 17 residues. The V end was cut by 6 bases, the J end by 0 bases, with 18 bases between. In germline, CDR1 is KGHSH, CDR2 LQKENI. The CDR3 DNA reads TGTGCCAGCTCTCTACCCCCCGGACAGAACTCTGGAAACACCATATATTTT. This codes for CASSLPPGQNSGNTIYF.

V is TRBV5-1 and J is TRBJ2-5; TRBD2 might be the D (5 bases). CDR1 SGHRS and CDR2 YFSETQ come from the germline V gene. The CDR3 runs 13 residues. The V end lost 7 bases, the J end lost 5 bases, and 15 bases lay between the germline ends. CDR3 in amino acids: CASRFGVEETQYF. The DNA of the CDR3 is TGCGCCAGCCGGTTCGGGGTAGAGGAGACCCAGTACTTC.

The chain links TRBV9 to TRBJ2-7; D might be TRBD2 (5 bases). The V and J ends lost 0 bases and 3 bases respectively, with 13 bases between them. CDR1 is SGDLS and CDR2 is YYNGEE in the germline V gene. The CDR3 spans 15 residues. The CDR3 reads CASSVEIGSSYEQYF. The CDR3 DNA follows: TGTGCCAGCAGCGTAGAGATAGGGAGTAGCTACGAGCAGTACTTC.

This rearrangement joins TRBV2 to TRBJ1-5; 11 bases align to TRBD1. Germline values: CDR1 SNHLY, CDR2 FYNNEI. The CDR3 has 13 amino acids. V shed 6 bases and J 7 bases; nucleotides not matched to a gene: 2. In nucleotides, the CDR3 is TGTGCCAGCAGGGACAGGGGGCTCCAGCCCCAGCATTTT. It specifies CASRDRGLQPQHF.

J is TRBJ1-2 and V is TRBV19; unclear D gene. The germline gives CDR1 LNHDA, CDR2 SQIVND (reference sequence). CDR3 length: 15 residues. Trimming shortened V by 0 bases and J by 2 bases, and 10 bases separated the two germline ends. The CDR3, as DNA: TGTGCCAGTAGTATAGACCCCGGGAGGAACTATGGCTACACCTTC. This gives the protein CASSIDPGRNYGYTF.

This chain uses TRBV2 with TRBJ2-1; TRBD2 matches 12 bases. This CDR3 has 18 residues. CDR1 is SNHLY and CDR2 is FYNNEI in the germline V gene. V was clipped by 2 bases and J by 1 base; unmatched bases: 6. The CDR3 is CASSEPSGRAKSYNEQFF. The DNA of the CDR3 is TGTGCCAGCAGTGAACCTAGCGGGAGGGCCAAATCCTACAATGAGCAGTTCTTC.